This T cell receptor beta chain emerged from a study of T cells of healthy individuals (dated by TCRdb to the late 2010s). The library was built by means of 5' RACE. Sequencing used an Illumina MiSeq. The public reads were quality trimmed at Q25 with fastp and then assembled into clones with MiXCR by TCRdb, keeping productive beta chains. Identical CDR3 proteins give one entry, which carries the most common genes and DNA. The table for this sample lists 85,000 to 100,000 distinct CDR3 sequences; approximately 15% of them were counted only once. The ten most abundant clones make up 6% to 8% of the sample. The germline V gene yields MNHEY for CDR1 and SVGEGT for CDR2. The germline ends are 7 bases apart after V is trimmed by 2 bases and J by 5 bases. There are 13 amino acids in the CDR3, from cysteine to phenylalanine inclusive. The entry retains the CDR3 DNA only, 39 bases that are in frame from base 1.

Regarding this clonotype: No antigen is known for it. Qualities for individual bases were not recorded, and no much larger clone is one base off.

The chain links TRBV6-2 or TRBV6-3 with TRBJ1-5; the D segment could be TRBD1, given 5 matching bases. The clonotype originates from a human donor in good health. The nucleotide sequence reads TGTGCCAGCAGTTACGACAGAGATCAGCCCCAGCATTTT. It translates to CASSYDRDQPQHF.